The rows below give T cell receptor beta chains drawn from one sample of a study of neurological immune-mediated disorders. TCRdb itself ran the 5' RACE reads through MiXCR, one entry per CDR3 protein. The sample includes tens of thousands of distinct CDR3 sequences, 17% seen only once; the top ten take approximately 15%. Sequencing input: PBMCs. The receptors come from a woman between 40 and 55 years old in good health. Both conserved end residues are part of each CDR3. Size tells how often a clone was seen (once, few, many) or the class of an expanded clone, and some rows leave it out.

TRBV12-3/TRBV12-4 many CASGQGSGYTF
TRBV11-1 many CASSFQGMDTQYF
TRBV4-1 many CASSQAQELVNTEAFF
TRBV27 many CASKVGTWNSPLHF
TRBV28 many CASSSRQSLVQFF
TRBV5-6 few CASSLAIEVRNTEAFF
TRBV5-5 . CAIGLEGTGPEGYTF
TRBV7-8 . CASSIGGTGMYNEKFF
TRBV10-3 few CAISDGPNTEAFF
TRBV12-3/TRBV12-4 many CASSTGTSTDTQYF
TRBV12-3/TRBV12-4 . CASRPGDSPLHF
TRBV2 few CASSSRWGTDTQYF
TRBV10-3 many CAISESYISTDTQYF
TRBV4-1 many CASSPTDHNEKLFF
TRBV6-4 many CASSDSTSGGADTQYF